This is a list of T cell receptor beta chains from one sample in a study of T cell responses to AZD1222 COVID-19 vaccine. Clones were sequenced by immunoSEQ multiplex PCR, and TCRdb holds only the in-frame ones, with some missing. This table holds around 140,000 clones, over 75% found once. The material was peripheral blood, obtained on day 0 of AZD1222 vaccination. The receptor set was obtained from an adult in good health. CDR3s include the opening cysteine and the closing phenylalanine or tryptophan. A D gene is named only where the DNA matches it firmly. Not all rows give a size; the values are once, few, many and, for expanded clones, a class.

TRBV29-1	-	TRBJ2-2	-	TGCAGCGTTCTAGAGCATAACACCGGGGAGCTGTTTTTT	CSVLEHNTGELFF
TRBV28	-	TRBJ1-5	-	TGTGCCAGCAGTTTGTACAGGCAGCCCCAGCATTTT	CASSLYRQPQHF
TRBV5-1	-	TRBJ1-4	-	TGCGCCAGCAGCTTGTCACTAGGGGATGAAAAACTGTTTTTT	CASSLSLGDEKLFF
TRBV7-9	TRBD1	TRBJ1-4	-	TGTGCCAGCAGCGCCTGGACAGGGAATGAAAAACTGTTTTTT	CASSAWTGNEKLFF
TRBV9	TRBD2	TRBJ2-7	-	TGTGCCAGCAGCCCCCTGCGGGGGGTAACCTACGAGCAGTACTTC	CASSPLRGVTYEQYF
TRBV12-3/TRBV12-4	-	TRBJ1-6	-	TGTGCCAGCAGTTTTGAGGATTCACCCCTCCACTTT	CASSFEDSPLHF
TRBV15	-	TRBJ2-5	-	TGTGCCACCAGCAGAGCGAGGACGAAAGACGTGACCCAGTACTTC	CATSRARTKDVTQYF
TRBV27	-	TRBJ2-7	few	TGTGCCAGCAGCCGTCGGTCGGGGGCAGGTTACGAGCAGTACTTC	CASSRRSGAGYEQYF
TRBV3-1/TRBV3-2	-	TRBJ2-1	-	TGTGCCAGCAGCCAAGACTTTTCCAGGGTAAATGAGCAGTTCTTC	CASSQDFSRVNEQFF
TRBV6-5	-	TRBJ2-2	-	TGTGCCAGCAGTCCCTCCAGGGGGAACACCGGGGAGCTGTTTTTT	CASSPSRGNTGELFF